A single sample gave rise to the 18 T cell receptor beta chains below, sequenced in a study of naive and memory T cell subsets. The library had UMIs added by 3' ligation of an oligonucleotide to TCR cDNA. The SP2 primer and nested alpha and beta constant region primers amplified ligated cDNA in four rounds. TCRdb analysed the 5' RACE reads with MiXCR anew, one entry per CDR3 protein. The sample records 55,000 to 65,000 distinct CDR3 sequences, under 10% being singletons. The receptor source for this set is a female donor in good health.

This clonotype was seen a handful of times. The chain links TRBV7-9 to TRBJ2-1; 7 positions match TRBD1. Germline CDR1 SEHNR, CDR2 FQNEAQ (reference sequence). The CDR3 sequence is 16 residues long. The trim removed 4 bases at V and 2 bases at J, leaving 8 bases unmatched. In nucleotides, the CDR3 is TGTGCCAGCAGCTCCCGGGACAGAGGAACCTACAATGAGCAGTTCTTC. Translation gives CASSSRDRGTYNEQFF.

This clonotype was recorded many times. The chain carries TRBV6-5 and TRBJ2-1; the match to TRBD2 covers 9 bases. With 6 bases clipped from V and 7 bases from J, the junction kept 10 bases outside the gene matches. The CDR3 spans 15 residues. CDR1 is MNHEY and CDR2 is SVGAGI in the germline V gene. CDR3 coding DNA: TGTGCCAGCAGCCCCACTAGCGGGTACGGGAATGAGCAGTTCTTC. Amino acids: CASSPTSGYGNEQFF.

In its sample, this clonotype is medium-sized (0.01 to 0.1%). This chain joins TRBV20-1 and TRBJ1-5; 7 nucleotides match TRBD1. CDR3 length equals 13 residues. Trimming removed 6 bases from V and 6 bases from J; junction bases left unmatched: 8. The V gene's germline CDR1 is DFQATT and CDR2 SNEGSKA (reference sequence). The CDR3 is CSATGQGGQPQHF. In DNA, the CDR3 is TGCAGTGCCACAGGGCAGGGGGGTCAGCCCCAGCATTTT.

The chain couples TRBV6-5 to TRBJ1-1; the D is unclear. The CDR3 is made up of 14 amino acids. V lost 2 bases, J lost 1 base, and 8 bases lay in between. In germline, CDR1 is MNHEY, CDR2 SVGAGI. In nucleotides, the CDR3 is TGTGCCAGCAGTTACGTGGGTTCGAACACTGAAGCTTTCTTT. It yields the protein CASSYVGSNTEAFF.

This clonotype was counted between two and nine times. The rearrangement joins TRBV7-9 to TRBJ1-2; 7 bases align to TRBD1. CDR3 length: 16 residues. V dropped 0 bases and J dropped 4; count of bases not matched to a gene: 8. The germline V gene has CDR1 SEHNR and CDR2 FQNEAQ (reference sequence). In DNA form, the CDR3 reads TGTGCCAGCAGCTTAGCGCTAAGGGGGCGATCCTATGGCTACACCTTC. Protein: CASSLALRGRSYGYTF.

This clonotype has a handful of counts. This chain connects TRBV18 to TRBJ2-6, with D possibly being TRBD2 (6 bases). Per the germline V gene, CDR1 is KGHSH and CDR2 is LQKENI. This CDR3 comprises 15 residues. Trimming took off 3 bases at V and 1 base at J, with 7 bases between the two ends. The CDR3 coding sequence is TGTGCCAGCTCACCGGGAGGTTCTGGGGCCAACGTCCTGACTTTC. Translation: CASSPGGSGANVLTF.

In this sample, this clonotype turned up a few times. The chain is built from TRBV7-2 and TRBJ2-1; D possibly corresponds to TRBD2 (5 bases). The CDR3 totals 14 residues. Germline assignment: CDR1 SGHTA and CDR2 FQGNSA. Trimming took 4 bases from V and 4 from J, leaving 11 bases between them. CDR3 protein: CASSSGITYNEQFF. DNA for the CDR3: TGTGCCAGCAGCTCCGGGATCACATACAATGAGCAGTTCTTC.

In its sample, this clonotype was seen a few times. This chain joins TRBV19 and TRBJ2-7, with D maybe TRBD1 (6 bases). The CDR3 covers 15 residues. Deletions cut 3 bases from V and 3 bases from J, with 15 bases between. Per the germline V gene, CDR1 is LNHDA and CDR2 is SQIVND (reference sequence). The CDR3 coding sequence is TGTGCCAGTAGTATTTTTCAGGGGTCAGGCTACGAGCAGTACTTC. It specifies CASSIFQGSGYEQYF.

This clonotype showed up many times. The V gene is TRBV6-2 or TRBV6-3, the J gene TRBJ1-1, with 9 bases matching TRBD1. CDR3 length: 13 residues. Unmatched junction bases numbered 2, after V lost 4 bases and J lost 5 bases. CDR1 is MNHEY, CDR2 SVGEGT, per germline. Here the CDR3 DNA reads TGTGCCAGCAGTTCCGACAGGGGGACTGAAGCTTTCTTT. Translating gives CASSSDRGTEAFF.

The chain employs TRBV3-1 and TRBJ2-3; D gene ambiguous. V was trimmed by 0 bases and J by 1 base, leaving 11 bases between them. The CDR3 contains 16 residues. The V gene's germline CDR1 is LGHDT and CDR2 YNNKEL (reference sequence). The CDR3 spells CASSQERRYRTDTQYF. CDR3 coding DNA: TGTGCCAGCAGCCAAGAGCGCAGATACCGCACAGATACGCAGTATTTT.

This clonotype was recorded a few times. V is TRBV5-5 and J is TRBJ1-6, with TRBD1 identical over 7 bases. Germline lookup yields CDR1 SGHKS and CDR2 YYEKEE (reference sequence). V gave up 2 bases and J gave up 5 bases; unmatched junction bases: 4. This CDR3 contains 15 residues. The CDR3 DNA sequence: TGTGCCAGCAGCTTCGACAGGGTCGATAATTCACCCCTCCACTTT. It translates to CASSFDRVDNSPLHF. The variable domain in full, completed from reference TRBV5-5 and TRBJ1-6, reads DAGVTQSPTHLIKTRGQQVTLRCSPISGHKSVSWYQQVLGQGPQFIFQYYEKEERGRGNFPDRFSARQFPNYSSELNVNALLLGDSALYLCASSFDRVDNSPLHFGNGTRLTVT.

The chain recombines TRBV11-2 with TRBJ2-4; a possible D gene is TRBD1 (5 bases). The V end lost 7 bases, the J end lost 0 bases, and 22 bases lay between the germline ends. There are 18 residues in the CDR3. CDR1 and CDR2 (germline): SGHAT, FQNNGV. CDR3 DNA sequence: TGTGCCAGCATGCCCCCCCGAACAGGCAAACTAGCCAAAAACATTCAGTACTTC. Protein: CASMPPRTGKLAKNIQYF.

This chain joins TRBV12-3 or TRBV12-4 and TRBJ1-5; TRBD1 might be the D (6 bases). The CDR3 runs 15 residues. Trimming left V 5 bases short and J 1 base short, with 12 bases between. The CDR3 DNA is TGTGCCAGCAGTCCTACAGGGCCGAGCAATCAGCCCCAGCATTTT. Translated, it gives CASSPTGPSNQPQHF.

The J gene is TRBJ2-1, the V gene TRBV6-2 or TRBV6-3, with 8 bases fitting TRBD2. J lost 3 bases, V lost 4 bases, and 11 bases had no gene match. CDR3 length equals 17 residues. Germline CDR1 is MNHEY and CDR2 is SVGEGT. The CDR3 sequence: CASSFLNGGGLYNEQFF. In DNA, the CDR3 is TGTGCCAGCAGTTTCCTCAACGGGGGGGGTCTCTACAATGAGCAGTTCTTC.

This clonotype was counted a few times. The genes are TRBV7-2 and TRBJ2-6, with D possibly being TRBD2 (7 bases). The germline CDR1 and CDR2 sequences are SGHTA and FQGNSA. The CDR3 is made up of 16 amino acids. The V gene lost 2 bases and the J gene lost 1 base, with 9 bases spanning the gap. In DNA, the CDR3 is TGTGCCAGCAGCTTAAGGGGGGGATCTGGGGCCAACGTCCTGACTTTC. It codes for CASSLRGGSGANVLTF.

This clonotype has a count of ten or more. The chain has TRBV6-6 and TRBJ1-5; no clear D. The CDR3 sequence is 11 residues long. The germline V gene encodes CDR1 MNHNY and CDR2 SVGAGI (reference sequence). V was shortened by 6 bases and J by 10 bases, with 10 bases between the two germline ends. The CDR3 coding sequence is TGTGCCAGCAGCTCGGAGAGTCCCCAGCATTTT. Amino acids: CASSSESPQHF.

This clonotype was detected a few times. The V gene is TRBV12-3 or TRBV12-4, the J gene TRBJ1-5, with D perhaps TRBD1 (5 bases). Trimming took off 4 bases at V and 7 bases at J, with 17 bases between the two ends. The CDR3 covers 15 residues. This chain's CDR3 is CASSWGSRGEQPQHF. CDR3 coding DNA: TGTGCCAGCAGTTGGGGCTCACGGGGAGAACAGCCCCAGCATTTT.

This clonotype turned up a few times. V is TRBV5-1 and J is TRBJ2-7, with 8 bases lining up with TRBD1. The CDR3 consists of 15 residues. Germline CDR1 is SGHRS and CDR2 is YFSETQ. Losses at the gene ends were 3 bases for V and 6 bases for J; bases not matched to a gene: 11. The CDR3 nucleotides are TGCGCCAGCAGCTCACATGGGACAGGTCCCCGCGAGCAGTACTTC. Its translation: CASSSHGTGPREQYF.